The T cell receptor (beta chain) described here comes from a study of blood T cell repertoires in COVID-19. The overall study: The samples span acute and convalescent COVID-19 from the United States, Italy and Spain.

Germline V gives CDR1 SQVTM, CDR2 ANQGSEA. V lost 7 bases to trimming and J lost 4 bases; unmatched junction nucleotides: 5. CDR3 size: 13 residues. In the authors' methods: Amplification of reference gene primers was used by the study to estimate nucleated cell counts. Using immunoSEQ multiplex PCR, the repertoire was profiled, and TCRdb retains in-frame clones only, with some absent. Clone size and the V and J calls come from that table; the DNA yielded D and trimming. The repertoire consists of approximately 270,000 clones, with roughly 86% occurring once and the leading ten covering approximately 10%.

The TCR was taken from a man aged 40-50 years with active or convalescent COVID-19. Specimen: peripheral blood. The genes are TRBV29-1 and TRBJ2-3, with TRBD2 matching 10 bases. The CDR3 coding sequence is TGCAGCGCCCGGGGACTAGCGTCAGATACGCAGTATTTT. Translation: CSARGLASDTQYF.